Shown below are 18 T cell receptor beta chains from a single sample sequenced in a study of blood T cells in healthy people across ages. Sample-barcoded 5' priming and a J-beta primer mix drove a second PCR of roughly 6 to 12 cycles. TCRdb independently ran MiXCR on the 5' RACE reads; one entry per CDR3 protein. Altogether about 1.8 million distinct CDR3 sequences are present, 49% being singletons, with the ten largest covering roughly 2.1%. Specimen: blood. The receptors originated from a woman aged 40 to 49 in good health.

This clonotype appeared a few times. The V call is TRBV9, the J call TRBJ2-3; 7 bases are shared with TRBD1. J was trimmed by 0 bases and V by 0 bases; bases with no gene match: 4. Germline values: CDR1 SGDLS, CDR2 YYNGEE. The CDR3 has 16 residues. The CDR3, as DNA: TGTGCCAGCAGCGTAGAGGGACAGTTTAGCACAGATACGCAGTATTTT. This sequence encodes CASSVEGQFSTDTQYF.

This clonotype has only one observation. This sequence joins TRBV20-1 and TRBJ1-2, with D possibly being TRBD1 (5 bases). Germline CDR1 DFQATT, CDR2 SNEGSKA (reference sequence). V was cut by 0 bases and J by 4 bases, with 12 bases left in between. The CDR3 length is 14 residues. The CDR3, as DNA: TGCAGTGCTAGAGACGAGCTGAGGGGCTATGGCTACACCTTC. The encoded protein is CSARDELRGYGYTF.

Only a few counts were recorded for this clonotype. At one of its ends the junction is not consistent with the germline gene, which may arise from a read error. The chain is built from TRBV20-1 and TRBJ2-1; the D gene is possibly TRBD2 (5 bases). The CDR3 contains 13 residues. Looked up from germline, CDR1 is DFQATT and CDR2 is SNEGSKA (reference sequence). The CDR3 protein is CFTGRTTGNEQFF. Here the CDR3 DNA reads TGTTTTACTGGACGGACGACGGGAAATGAGCAGTTCTTC.

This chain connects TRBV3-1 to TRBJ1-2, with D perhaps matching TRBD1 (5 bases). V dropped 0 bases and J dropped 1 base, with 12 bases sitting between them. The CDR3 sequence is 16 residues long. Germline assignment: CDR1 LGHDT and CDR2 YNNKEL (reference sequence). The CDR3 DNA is TGTGCCAGCAGCCAAGATTCACCGGGGCATAACTATGGCTACACCTTC. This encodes CASSQDSPGHNYGYTF.

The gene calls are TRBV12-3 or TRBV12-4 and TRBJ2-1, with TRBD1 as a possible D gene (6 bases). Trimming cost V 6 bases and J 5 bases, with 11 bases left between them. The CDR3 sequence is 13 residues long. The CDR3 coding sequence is TGTGCCAGCAGGCGACAGGTTAACAATGAGCAGTTCTTC. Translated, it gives CASRRQVNNEQFF.

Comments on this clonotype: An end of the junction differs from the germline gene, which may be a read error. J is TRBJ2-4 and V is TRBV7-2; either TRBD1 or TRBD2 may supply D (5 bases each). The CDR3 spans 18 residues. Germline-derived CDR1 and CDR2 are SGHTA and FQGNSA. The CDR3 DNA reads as TGTGCCAGCAGCTTAGGACCCGTCGGGGCAGGATCCAAAGACATTCAGTACTTC. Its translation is CASSLGPVGAGSKDIQYF. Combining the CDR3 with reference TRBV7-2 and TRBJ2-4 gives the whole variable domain GAGVSQSPSNKVTEKGKDVELRCDPISGHTALYWYRQSLGQGLEFLIYFQGNSAPDKSGLPSDRFSAERTGGSVSTLTIQRTQQEDSAVYLCASSLGPVGAGSKDIQYFGAGTRLSVL.

The CDR3 DNA reads as TGTGCCACCAGTGATCGGACCGGGACAGGCTATGGCTACACCTTC. It specifies CATSDRTGTGYGYTF. The rearrangement joins TRBV24-1 to TRBJ1-2; 8 bases are a match to TRBD1. The CDR3 consists of 15 residues. Germline V gene sequence: CDR1 KGHDR, CDR2 SFDVKD. J was trimmed by 4 bases and V by 3 bases; bases with no gene match: 6.

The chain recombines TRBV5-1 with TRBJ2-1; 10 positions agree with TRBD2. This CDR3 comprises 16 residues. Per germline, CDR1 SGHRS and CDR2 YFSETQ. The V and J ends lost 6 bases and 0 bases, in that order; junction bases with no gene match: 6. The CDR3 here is CASKDSGGSSYNEQFF. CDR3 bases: TGCGCCAGCAAGGATAGCGGGGGGAGCTCCTACAATGAGCAGTTCTTC.

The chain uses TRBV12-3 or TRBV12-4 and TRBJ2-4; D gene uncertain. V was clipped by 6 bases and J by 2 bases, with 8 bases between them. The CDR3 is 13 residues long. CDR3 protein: CASRAASKNIQYF. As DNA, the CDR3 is TGTGCCAGCAGGGCTGCATCCAAAAACATTCAGTACTTC.

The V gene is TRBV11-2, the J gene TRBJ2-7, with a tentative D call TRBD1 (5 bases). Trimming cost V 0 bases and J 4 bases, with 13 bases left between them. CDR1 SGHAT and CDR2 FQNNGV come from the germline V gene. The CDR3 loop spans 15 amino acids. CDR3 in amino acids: CASSLELGHSYEQYF. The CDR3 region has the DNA TGTGCCAGCAGCTTAGAGCTTGGACACTCGTACGAGCAGTACTTC.

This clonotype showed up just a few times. CDR3: CASSLRPGSWETQYF. The CDR3 DNA sequence: TGTGCCAGCAGCTTACGGCCGGGCTCGTGGGAGACCCAGTACTTC. The chain recombines TRBV7-2 with TRBJ2-5; D gene uncertain. V shed 2 bases and J shed 5 bases, with 15 bases lying between them. CDR1 and CDR2 from the germline V gene are SGHTA and FQGNSA. The CDR3 is made up of 15 amino acids.

CDR3 in DNA: TGTGCCAGCAGCTTAGACAGACTCTCTGGGGCCAACGTCCTGACTTTC. It codes for CASSLDRLSGANVLTF. This chain links TRBV7-2 with TRBJ2-6, with D uncertain. This CDR3 is 16 amino acids long. Trimming cost V 1 base and J 0 bases, with 7 bases left between them. In germline, CDR1 is SGHTA, CDR2 FQGNSA.

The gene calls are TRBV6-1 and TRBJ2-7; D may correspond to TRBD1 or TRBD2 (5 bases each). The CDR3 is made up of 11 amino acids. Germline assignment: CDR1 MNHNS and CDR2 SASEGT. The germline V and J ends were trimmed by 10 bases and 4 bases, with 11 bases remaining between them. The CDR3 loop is CANRDEYEQYF. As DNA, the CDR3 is TGTGCCAACCGGGACGAGTACGAGCAGTACTTC.

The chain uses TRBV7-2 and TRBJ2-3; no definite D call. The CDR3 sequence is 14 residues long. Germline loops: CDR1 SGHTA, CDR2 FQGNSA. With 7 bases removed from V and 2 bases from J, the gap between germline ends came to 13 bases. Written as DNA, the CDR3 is TGTGCCAGCACCCCTACTGGGTACACAGATACGCAGTATTTT. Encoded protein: CASTPTGYTDTQYF.

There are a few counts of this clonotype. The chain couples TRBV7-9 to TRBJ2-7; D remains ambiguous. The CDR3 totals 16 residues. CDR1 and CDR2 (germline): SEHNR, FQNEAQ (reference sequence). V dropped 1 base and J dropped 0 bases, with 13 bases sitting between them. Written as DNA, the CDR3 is TGTGCCAGCAGCTTAGACAGAGTAGATCCCTCCTACGAGCAGTACTTC. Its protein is CASSLDRVDPSYEQYF.

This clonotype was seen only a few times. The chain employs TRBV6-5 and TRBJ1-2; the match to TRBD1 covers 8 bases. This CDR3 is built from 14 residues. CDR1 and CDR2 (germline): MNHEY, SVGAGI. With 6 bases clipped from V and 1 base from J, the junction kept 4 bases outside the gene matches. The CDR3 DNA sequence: TGTGCCAGCAGACGGGACAGGCGTAACTATGGCTACACCTTC. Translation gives CASRRDRRNYGYTF.

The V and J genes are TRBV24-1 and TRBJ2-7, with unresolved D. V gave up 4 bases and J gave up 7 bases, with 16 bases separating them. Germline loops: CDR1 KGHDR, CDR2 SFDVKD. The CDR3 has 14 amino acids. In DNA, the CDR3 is TGTGCCACCAGTGAAGCACTAAACCTGAATGAGCAGTACTTC. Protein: CATSEALNLNEQYF.

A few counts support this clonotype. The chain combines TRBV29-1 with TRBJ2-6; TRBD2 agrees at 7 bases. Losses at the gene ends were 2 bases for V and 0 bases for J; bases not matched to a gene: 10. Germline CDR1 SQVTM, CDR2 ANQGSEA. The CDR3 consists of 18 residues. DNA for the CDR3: TGCAGCGTTGAATCCAGGGAGGGAATGCGCTCTGGGGCCAACGTCCTGACTTTC. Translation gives CSVESREGMRSGANVLTF.